This T cell receptor (beta chain) was documented in a study of blood T cell repertoires in COVID-19. The overall study: PBMCs, B-cell-depleted T cells, or T cells provided the cDNA or gDNA that made up the material.

CDR1 and CDR2 from the germline V gene are KGHSH and LQKENI. This CDR3 has 14 residues. V was pared by 5 bases and J by 4 bases, with 7 bases of the junction left unmatched. Enrollees, about 18 to 90 years old, lived in approximately 24 US areas. The repertoire was sequenced with immunoSEQ multiplex PCR; TCRdb's copy has only in-frame clones and lacks some. This table has hundreds of thousands of clones, roughly nine tenths appearing once. Sample: PBMCs or T cells enriched from blood (not recorded which). The chain employs TRBV18 and TRBJ1-1; 7 positions match TRBD1. The TCR comes from a young woman who had recovered from COVID-19. The CDR3 sequence is CASSSGTAPTEAFF. In DNA, the CDR3 is TGTGCCAGCTCATCAGGGACAGCCCCCACTGAAGCTTTCTTT.